The 9 T cell receptor beta chains reported below all come from one sample, sequenced in a study of cytotoxic CD8 clonotypes in ibrutinib-treated CLL (dated by TCRdb to about 2021). The library was prepared using the immunoSEQ multiplex PCR assay. TCRdb limited this immuneACCESS table to in-frame rearrangements with V and J called. A share of clones is missing; checked studies link under half to unresolved V genes, and the rest is unexplained. Within this sample are around 250,000 clones, with less than 75% of them counted one time only. The ten biggest clones cover 15% to 17% of the sample. The time point label on this specimen signifies: roughly 23 months on ibrutinib. The source material was PBMCs, sampled after 24 months of ibrutinib treatment. These receptors all come from a human donor with chronic lymphocytic leukemia.

The chain recombines TRBV29-1 with TRBJ2-1, with D uncertain. Germline values: CDR1 SQVTM, CDR2 ANQGSEA. Trimming left V 2 bases short and J 1 base short, with 6 bases between. This CDR3 is 13 amino acids long. The DNA of the CDR3 is TGCAGCGTTGAACCGCGTTCCTACAATGAGCAGTTCTTC. Translating it yields CSVEPRSYNEQFF.

V usage is TRBV29-1 and J usage is TRBJ2-3; TRBD1 might be the D (6 bases). Trimming took off 6 bases at V and 1 base at J, with 14 bases between the two ends. Germline-derived CDR1 and CDR2 are SQVTM and ANQGSEA. This CDR3 contains 14 residues. The CDR3 spells CSVVGTIGTDTQYF. The CDR3 coding sequence is TGCAGCGTCGTTGGGACAATTGGCACAGATACGCAGTATTTT.

The chain has TRBV5-1 and TRBJ2-3, with D perhaps matching TRBD2 (6 bases). The ends were cut back, 2 bases at V and 7 bases at J, with 11 bases in the middle. The V gene's germline CDR1 is SGHRS and CDR2 YFSETQ. The CDR3 length is 13 residues. CDR3 sequence reads: CASSFNAGNTQYF. CDR3 nucleotides: TGCGCCAGCAGCTTCAACGCGGGAAATACGCAGTATTTT.

The chain carries TRBV6-5 and TRBJ2-2; TRBD2 is a possible D gene (6 bases). The length of the CDR3 is 13 residues. V lost 8 bases to trimming and J lost 7 bases, with 14 bases between them. Germline V gene sequence: CDR1 MNHEY, CDR2 SVGAGI. The CDR3, as DNA: TGTGCCAGCCGATGGAGGGTCGGCGGGGAGCTGTTTTTT. The encoded protein is CASRWRVGGELFF.

J is TRBJ1-1 and V is TRBV27; D remains unclear. Trimming pared 1 base from V and 2 bases from J, leaving 8 bases between. Germline V gene lookup returns CDR1 MNHEY and CDR2 SMNVEV (reference sequence). The CDR3 has 14 residues. Here the CDR3 reads CASSLFRVNTEAFF. The CDR3 nucleotides are TGTGCCAGCAGTTTATTTCGGGTAAACACTGAAGCTTTCTTT.

The chain employs TRBV9 and TRBJ2-7; D not resolved. V shed 0 bases and J shed 3 bases, with 13 bases lying between them. This CDR3 is built from 15 residues. Germline-derived CDR1 and CDR2 are SGDLS and YYNGEE. In DNA form, the CDR3 reads TGTGCCAGCAGCGTAGAAGCCATATCCGGCTACGAGCAGTACTTC. This translates into CASSVEAISGYEQYF.

The CDR3 protein is CASSPRGGDTDTQYF. In nucleotides, the CDR3 is TGTGCCAGCAGCCCCCGCGGGGGGGACACAGATACGCAGTATTTT. This chain joins TRBV9 and TRBJ2-3, with 9 bases that match TRBD2. The CDR3 extends over 15 amino acids. Germline V gene data show CDR1 as SGDLS and CDR2 as YYNGEE. V trimming: 4 bases; J trimming: 2 bases; junction bases outside the gene matches: 5.

The gene calls are TRBV14 and TRBJ2-1; 16 nucleotides match TRBD2. Germline CDR1 reads SGHDN; CDR2 reads FVKESK. V was clipped by 5 bases and J by 4 bases; unmatched bases: 8. This CDR3 spans 18 amino acids. The CDR3 reads CASSEGLAGGTLYNEQFF. CDR3 nucleotide sequence: TGTGCCAGCAGCGAGGGACTAGCGGGAGGGACGTTGTACAATGAGCAGTTCTTC.

DNA of the CDR3: TGCAGCGTTGTTGGCGCATGGAGTGGCTACACCTTC. It codes for CSVVGAWSGYTF. This rearrangement joins TRBV29-1 to TRBJ1-2; the D is unclear. V gave up 4 bases and J gave up 7 bases, with 13 bases separating them. The CDR3 covers 12 residues. Germline assignment: CDR1 SQVTM and CDR2 ANQGSEA.